This TCR beta chain stems from a study of T cells in Graves' hyperthyroidism and ophthalmopathy. The V end lost 1 base, the J end lost 5 bases, and 15 bases lay between the germline ends. Germline V lookup: CDR1 SGHRS, CDR2 YFSETQ. This CDR3 comprises 15 residues. Using RNA transcripts as the source, TCR beta CDR3 regions were amplified. When the TCR CDR3 underwent first-round RT-PCR, the HTBI primer set was used. A single record per CDR3 protein comes from TCRdb applying MiXCR to the multiplex PCR reads. The sample has roughly 420,000 distinct CDR3 sequences, approximately 14% seen once. Many counts were recorded for this clonotype.

The TCR originated in a woman aged 18-35 years with Graves' hyperthyroidism. This chain uses TRBV5-1 with TRBJ1-1, with D possibly TRBD1 on 5 matching bases. Sample: blood. DNA of the CDR3: TGCGCCAGCAGCTTGAGTAACCAGGGAGGGACTGAAGCTTTCTTT. This translates into CASSLSNQGGTEAFF.